One sample yielded the 19 T cell receptor beta chains listed below, sequenced in a study of T cells in Graves' hyperthyroidism and ophthalmopathy. RNA transcripts yielded amplified TCR beta CDR3 regions. Researchers ran a first-round RT-PCR on the TCR CDR3 using the HTBI primer set. MiXCR was run by TCRdb on the multiplex PCR reads, yielding one entry per CDR3 protein. The table includes about 350,000 distinct CDR3 sequences, approximately 15% detected once. The specimen sequenced was blood. These receptors all stem from a woman aged 25 to 39 with Graves' hyperthyroidism.

The chain links TRBV9 to TRBJ1-5, with no clear D. The CDR3 is 13 amino acids. Germline V gives CDR1 SGDLS, CDR2 YYNGEE. Trimming pared 2 bases from V and 5 bases from J, leaving 8 bases between. CDR3 sequence reads: CASSVFTDQPQHF. DNA for the CDR3: TGTGCCAGCAGCGTCTTCACCGATCAGCCCCAGCATTTT.

The V call is TRBV30, the J call TRBJ2-3; unclear D gene. CDR1 is GTSNPN and CDR2 is SVGIG in the germline V gene (reference sequence). Trimming shortened V by 5 bases and J by 4 bases, and 19 bases separated the two germline ends. The CDR3 length is 15 residues. The CDR3 DNA is TGTGCCTGGTCTTCTCCAAGGGCGAAGGCAGATACGCAGTATTTT. Protein: CAWSSPRAKADTQYF.

V usage is TRBV27 and J usage is TRBJ2-2; D remains ambiguous. The V gene's germline CDR1 is MNHEY and CDR2 SMNVEV (reference sequence). Trimming stripped 6 bases from V and 4 bases from J, with 15 bases between. CDR3 length: 15 amino acids. The CDR3 DNA reads TGTGCCAGCAGCACCACTATCTCTAGCACCGGGGAGCTGTTTTTT. Encoded protein: CASSTTISSTGELFF.

This clonotype was picked up many times. The chain recombines TRBV10-3 with TRBJ1-5, with D unresolved. Trimming cost V 8 bases and J 7 bases, with 18 bases left between them. There are 14 residues in the CDR3. In germline, CDR1 is ENHRY, CDR2 SYGVKD. The CDR3 sequence is CAISEEAAGQPQHF. The CDR3 nucleotides read TGTGCCATCTCCGAGGAGGCAGCAGGACAGCCCCAGCATTTT.

The chain uses TRBV3-1 and TRBJ1-3; D gene uncertain. The V end was cut by 1 base, the J end by 4 bases, with 11 bases between. Germline assignment: CDR1 LGHDT and CDR2 YNNKEL (reference sequence). The CDR3 contains 15 residues. CDR3 in DNA: TGTGCCAGCAGCCAAGCGTCGGGTTTCGGAAACACCATATATTTT. It is translated as CASSQASGFGNTIYF. Variable domain in full (rest from reference TRBV3-1 and TRBJ1-3): DTAVSQTPKYLVTQMGNDKSIKCEQNLGHDTMYWYKQDSKKFLKIMFSYNNKELIINETVPNRFSPKSPDKAHLNLHINSLELGDSAVYFCASSQASGFGNTIYFGEGSWLTVV.

In this sample, this clonotype turned up many times. The chain couples TRBV27 to TRBJ2-3; 12 nucleotides align to TRBD2. V lost 5 bases to trimming and J lost 0 bases; unmatched junction nucleotides: 9. Germline values: CDR1 MNHEY, CDR2 SMNVEV (reference sequence). The CDR3 is 18 amino acids. CDR3 loop: CASSLTGTSGWSTDTQYF. The CDR3, as DNA: TGTGCCAGCAGTCTTACCGGGACTAGCGGGTGGAGCACAGATACGCAGTATTTT.

This clonotype was seen a handful of times. CDR3 protein: CASSGRRQRGGSGNTIYF. DNA for the CDR3: TGTGCCAGCAGTGGACGGCGGCAGCGGGGGGGCTCTGGAAACACCATATATTTT. The chain employs TRBV2 and TRBJ1-3; possible D gene TRBD1, 5 bases. The V gene lost 4 bases and the J gene lost 0 bases, with 19 bases spanning the gap. The CDR3 runs 18 residues. Germline V lookup: CDR1 SNHLY, CDR2 FYNNEI. The full variable domain, rest sourced from reference TRBV2 and TRBJ1-3, is EPEVTQTPSHQVTQMGQEVILRCVPISNHLYFYWYRQILGQKVEFLVSFYNNEISEKSEIFDDQFSVERPDGSNFTLKIRSTKLEDSAMYFCASSGRRQRGGSGNTIYFGEGSWLTVV.

This rearrangement joins TRBV14 to TRBJ1-2; D gene unclear. Germline assignment: CDR1 SGHDN and CDR2 FVKESK. V lost 8 bases to trimming and J lost 2 bases, with 9 bases between them. This CDR3 spans 12 amino acids. Written as DNA, the CDR3 is TGTGCCAGCGAGGCTTTGAACTATGGCTACACCTTC. Its translation is CASEALNYGYTF.

This clonotype was seen many times. The chain carries TRBV6-1 and TRBJ1-4; D is possibly TRBD1 (6 bases). The CDR3 extends over 15 amino acids. V gave up 1 base and J gave up 7 bases, with 13 bases separating them. From germline, CDR1 is MNHNS and CDR2 SASEGT. The CDR3 here is CASSEGAGVGEKLFF. The CDR3 DNA reads as TGTGCCAGCAGTGAAGGGGCAGGGGTTGGTGAAAAACTGTTTTTT.

This clonotype was seen a handful of times. The chain recombines TRBV29-1 with TRBJ1-2, with D possibly matching TRBD1 (5 bases). With 3 bases removed from V and 4 bases from J, the gap between germline ends came to 12 bases. This CDR3 has 13 amino acids. Germline CDR1 and CDR2: SQVTM and ANQGSEA. CDR3 sequence (DNA): TGCAGCGTTGATCGGCCAGGGACCTATGGCTACACCTTC. It encodes CSVDRPGTYGYTF.

Many counts were recorded for this clonotype. V and J are TRBV12-3 or TRBV12-4 and TRBJ1-6; D is possibly TRBD1 (6 bases). The CDR3 is 14 amino acids. Trimming took 5 bases from V and 6 from J, leaving 11 bases between them. CDR3 bases: TGTGCCAGCAGTGTTACAGGGTTTAATTCACCCCTCCACTTT. Its translation is CASSVTGFNSPLHF.

This clonotype appeared many times. The chain couples TRBV18 to TRBJ2-7, with 12 bases aligning to TRBD2. The V gene's germline CDR1 is KGHSH and CDR2 LQKENI. The CDR3 covers 17 residues. The junction had 15 bases not matched to a gene; V was cut back by 5 bases and J by 7 bases. CDR3: CASSAGTSGSKSMEQYF. DNA for the CDR3: TGTGCCAGCTCAGCCGGGACTAGCGGGTCCAAGTCAATGGAGCAGTACTTC.

This clonotype was seen more than once but under ten times. V and J are TRBV6-9 and TRBJ2-5, with a tentative D call TRBD1 (6 bases). Germline values: CDR1 MNHGY, CDR2 SVAAGI. V was clipped by 3 bases and J by 2 bases, with 10 bases between them. This CDR3 is built from 14 residues. The CDR3 nucleotides read TGTGCCAGCAGTTACCCCAGGGGTCAAGAGACCCAGTACTTC. Translated, it gives CASSYPRGQETQYF.

The chain's CDR3 is CASSIVGGETSYNEQFF. The CDR3 DNA reads as TGTGCCAGTAGTATAGTTGGGGGTGAGACCTCCTACAATGAGCAGTTCTTC. This sequence joins TRBV19 and TRBJ2-1; D might be TRBD1 or TRBD2, each matching 5 bases. The germline V and J ends were trimmed by 1 base and 0 bases, with 13 bases remaining between them. CDR1 is LNHDA, CDR2 SQIVND, per germline (reference sequence). The CDR3 contains 17 residues.

This clonotype was counted ten times or more. The V and J genes are TRBV6-2 or TRBV6-3 and TRBJ2-1, with TRBD2 identical over 14 bases. V lost 8 bases to trimming and J lost 15 bases; unmatched junction nucleotides: 15. This CDR3 region has 15 residues. CDR1 and CDR2 (germline): MNHEY, SVGEGT. CDR3 sequence (DNA): TGTGCCAGCCGGTTGGGGGCCGGGACTAGCGGGAGTCGGTTCTTC. It specifies CASRLGAGTSGSRFF.

This clonotype was observed a single time. V gene TRBV30 combines with J gene TRBJ2-4; 11 nucleotides line up with TRBD2. There are 17 residues in the CDR3. The V segment lost 5 bases and the J segment 4 bases; nucleotides outside the gene matches: 13. CDR1 is GTSNPN, CDR2 SVGIG, per germline (reference sequence). The CDR3 sequence is CAWHRGTIAGGKNIQYF. CDR3 nucleotides: TGTGCCTGGCACAGGGGCACTATAGCGGGAGGGAAAAACATTCAGTACTTC.

This sequence joins TRBV5-5 and TRBJ2-2; D uncertain. The CDR3 runs 16 residues. Trimming left V 0 bases short and J 6 bases short, with 15 bases between. CDR1 and CDR2 (germline): SGHKS, YYEKEE (reference sequence). The CDR3 spells CASSLGWTTYPGELFF. CDR3 nucleotides: TGTGCCAGCAGCTTGGGGTGGACGACCTATCCCGGGGAGCTGTTTTTT.

This clonotype was counted only a few times. The chain has TRBV2 and TRBJ1-5, with TRBD1 as a possible D gene (6 bases). Germline V gene data show CDR1 as SNHLY and CDR2 as FYNNEI. V shed 2 bases and J shed 2 bases, with 10 bases lying between them. The CDR3 has 15 residues. The chain's CDR3 is CASSEMRGGNQPQHF. CDR3 in DNA: TGTGCCAGCAGTGAAATGAGGGGGGGCAATCAGCCCCAGCATTTT.

This clonotype showed up many times. The chain uses TRBV12-3 or TRBV12-4 and TRBJ2-3; 10 bases match TRBD2. Trimming removed 5 bases from V and 3 bases from J; junction bases left unmatched: 5. This CDR3 spans 15 amino acids. The CDR3 DNA sequence: TGTGCCAGCAGTATACTAGCGGGACTTACAGATACGCAGTATTTT. This sequence encodes CASSILAGLTDTQYF.